The 6 T cell receptor beta chains in this list originate from one sample, sequenced in a study of blood T cell repertoires in COVID-19. Generated by immunoSEQ multiplex PCR, the TCRdb table keeps only in-frame clones and is missing some. This table holds over 250,000 clones, roughly 87% found once. The material sequenced was PBMCs or T cells enriched from blood (not recorded which). These receptors originate from a woman in her 30s who had recovered from COVID-19.

This clone occurred once. The chain recombines TRBV7-7 with TRBJ2-5; D is possibly TRBD1 (5 bases). From germline, CDR1 is SSHAT and CDR2 FNYEAQ (reference sequence). With 2 bases removed from V and 4 bases from J, the gap between germline ends came to 8 bases. The CDR3 is 13 residues long. The CDR3 here is CASSLRQRETQYF. The CDR3 DNA reads as TGTGCCAGCAGCTTAAGACAGAGAGAGACCCAGTACTTC.

The chain employs TRBV13 and TRBJ1-4; D is possibly TRBD1 (6 bases). CDR1 PRHDT and CDR2 FYEKMQ come from the germline V gene (reference sequence). V was shortened by 5 bases and J by 0 bases, with 25 bases between the two germline ends. CDR3 length equals 20 residues. The CDR3 region is CASSTRTRGWGHSTNEKLFF. The CDR3 DNA reads as TGTGCCAGCAGCACCCGGACAAGGGGGTGGGGTCACTCAACTAATGAAAAACTGTTTTTT.

This clone was recorded only once. V usage is TRBV20-1 and J usage is TRBJ2-7, with 7 nucleotides matching TRBD2. Per germline, CDR1 DFQATT and CDR2 SNEGSKA (reference sequence). The trim removed 6 bases at V and 2 bases at J, leaving 10 bases unmatched. The CDR3 covers 14 residues. The CDR3 DNA is TGCAGTGCGAGTCGGGCTAGCGGAACCTACGAGCAGTACTTC. Translating gives CSASRASGTYEQYF.

The genes are TRBV6-5 and TRBJ2-5; perhaps TRBD1 as D (6 bases). The CDR3 is 14 residues long. Germline assignment: CDR1 MNHEY and CDR2 SVGAGI. Trimming left V 7 bases short and J 5 bases short, with 17 bases between. CDR3 region: CASTLLTGGETQYF. The CDR3 DNA reads as TGTGCCAGCACCCTACTGACAGGTGGGGAGACCCAGTACTTC.

This rearrangement joins TRBV6-5 to TRBJ1-3; TRBD1 matches at 7 bases. The CDR3 length is 15 residues. Germline assignment: CDR1 MNHEY and CDR2 SVGAGI. J gave up 1 base and V 5 bases, and 5 bases lay outside the gene matches. The CDR3 reads CASSPGTASGNTIYF. The CDR3 DNA sequence: TGTGCCAGCAGTCCTGGGACAGCTTCTGGAAACACCATATATTTT.

This clone was found once. The chain links TRBV28 to TRBJ2-7, with TRBD2 matching 8 bases. J was trimmed by 5 bases and V by 7 bases; bases with no gene match: 13. The length of the CDR3 is 15 residues. Germline CDR1 MDHEN, CDR2 SYDVKM. As DNA, the CDR3 is TGTGCCAGCACCCCAACGGGGGGGGCAGCTCACGAGCAGTACTTC. As protein: CASTPTGGAAHEQYF.